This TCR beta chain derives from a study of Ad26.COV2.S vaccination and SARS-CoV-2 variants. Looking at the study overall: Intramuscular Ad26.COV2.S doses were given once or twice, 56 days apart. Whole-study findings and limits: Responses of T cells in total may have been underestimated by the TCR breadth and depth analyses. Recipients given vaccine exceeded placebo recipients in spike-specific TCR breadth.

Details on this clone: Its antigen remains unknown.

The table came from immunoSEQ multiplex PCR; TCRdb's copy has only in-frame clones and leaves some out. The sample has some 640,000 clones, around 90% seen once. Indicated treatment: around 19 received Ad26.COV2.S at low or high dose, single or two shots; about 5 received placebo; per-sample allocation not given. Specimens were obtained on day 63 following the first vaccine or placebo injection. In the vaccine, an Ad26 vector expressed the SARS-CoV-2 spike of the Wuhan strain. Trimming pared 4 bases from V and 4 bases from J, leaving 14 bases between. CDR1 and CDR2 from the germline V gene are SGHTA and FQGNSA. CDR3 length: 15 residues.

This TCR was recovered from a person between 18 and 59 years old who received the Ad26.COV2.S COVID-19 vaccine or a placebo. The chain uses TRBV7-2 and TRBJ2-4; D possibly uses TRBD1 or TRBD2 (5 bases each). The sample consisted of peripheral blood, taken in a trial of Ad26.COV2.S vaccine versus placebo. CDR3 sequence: CASSSPGDGKNIQYF. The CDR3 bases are TGTGCCAGCAGCTCGCCTGGGGACGGTAAAAACATTCAGTACTTC. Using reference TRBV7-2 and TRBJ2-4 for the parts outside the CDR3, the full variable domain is GAGVSQSPSNKVTEKGKDVELRCDPISGHTALYWYRQSLGQGLEFLIYFQGNSAPDKSGLPSDRFSAERTGGSVSTLTIQRTQQEDSAVYLCASSSPGDGKNIQYFGAGTRLSVL.